These 26 T cell receptor beta chains were sequenced from one sample in a study of T cells in Graves' hyperthyroidism and ophthalmopathy. Amplified TCR beta CDR3 regions derived from RNA transcripts. Carried out on the TCR CDR3, a first-round RT-PCR used the HTBI primer set. In TCRdb, the multiplex PCR reads were re-called with MiXCR into one record per CDR3 protein. The sample carries 600,000 or so distinct CDR3 sequences, roughly 14% recorded once. Input material: blood. The receptors shown here come from a woman between 45 and 65 years old with Graves' ophthalmopathy.

In its sample, this clonotype was seen a few times. V usage is TRBV19 and J usage is TRBJ2-3; 7 nucleotides match TRBD1. The V gene's germline CDR1 is LNHDA and CDR2 SQIVND (reference sequence). This CDR3 is 16 amino acids long. Unmatched junction bases numbered 8, after V lost 3 bases and J lost 2 bases. Here the CDR3 reads CASSMGTGQNTDTQYF. The CDR3 region has the DNA TGTGCCAGTAGTATGGGCACGGGACAGAACACAGATACGCAGTATTTT.

This clonotype was recorded many times. The chain employs TRBV28 and TRBJ1-4; TRBD1 might be the D (6 bases). Germline loops: CDR1 MDHEN, CDR2 SYDVKM. Deletions cut 6 bases from V and 7 bases from J, with 18 bases between. The CDR3 contains 15 residues. The DNA for the CDR3 is TGTGCCAGCAGACACACAGGGACCTATAGTGAAAAACTGTTTTTT. Translated, it gives CASRHTGTYSEKLFF.

In its sample, this clonotype was seen many times. The gene calls are TRBV7-9 and TRBJ1-1; D remains unclear. The CDR3 runs 13 residues. Germline CDR1 SEHNR, CDR2 FQNEAQ (reference sequence). V dropped 5 bases and J dropped 1 base, with 8 bases sitting between them. This chain's CDR3 is CASSAWKNTEAFF. The CDR3 DNA is TGTGCCAGCAGCGCCTGGAAGAACACTGAAGCTTTCTTT.

This clonotype was picked up many times. The chain combines TRBV2 with TRBJ1-6, with no clear D. This CDR3 is built from 11 residues. CDR1 and CDR2 (germline): SNHLY, FYNNEI. Trimming took 8 bases from V and 9 from J, leaving 8 bases between them. Here the CDR3 reads CASSGGSPLHF. The CDR3 DNA reads TGTGCCAGCTCAGGAGGTTCACCCCTCCACTTT. Together with reference TRBV2 and TRBJ1-6, the CDR3 gives the full variable domain: EPEVTQTPSHQVTQMGQEVILRCVPISNHLYFYWYRQILGQKVEFLVSFYNNEISEKSEIFDDQFSVERPDGSNFTLKIRSTKLEDSAMYFCASSGGSPLHFGNGTRLTVT.

This clonotype was counted a few times. The chain is built from TRBV6-1 and TRBJ1-1; 8 nucleotides match TRBD1. The CDR3 sequence is 15 residues long. Looked up from germline, CDR1 is MNHNS and CDR2 is SASEGT. V shed 3 bases and J 13 bases; nucleotides not matched to a gene: 16. The CDR3 sequence is CASSDQGQAAWTGFF. The CDR3 region has the DNA TGTGCCAGCAGTGACCAGGGACAGGCGGCTTGGACAGGTTTCTTT.

The sample holds many counts of this clonotype. The chain employs TRBV11-1 and TRBJ2-2; 10 bases match TRBD1. J lost 4 bases, V lost 5 bases, and 4 bases had no gene match. Looked up from germline, CDR1 is SGHAT and CDR2 is FQDESV (reference sequence). CDR3 length: 15 amino acids. The chain's CDR3 is CASSPDRGGTGELFF. Here the CDR3 DNA reads TGTGCCAGCAGCCCGGACAGGGGGGGCACCGGGGAGCTGTTTTTT. Full variable domain (rest looked up from reference TRBV11-1 and TRBJ2-2): EAEVAQSPRYKITEKSQAVAFWCDPISGHATLYWYRQILGQGPELLVQFQDESVVDDSQLPKDRFSAERLKGVDSTLKIQPAELGDSAMYLCASSPDRGGTGELFFGEGSRLTVL.

Ten or more counts support this clonotype. This chain joins TRBV28 and TRBJ1-1; 9 positions match TRBD1. CDR1 is MDHEN, CDR2 SYDVKM, per germline. The CDR3 spans 17 residues. The V segment lost 6 bases and the J segment 0 bases; nucleotides outside the gene matches: 11. The CDR3 DNA reads TGTGCCAGCAGAACCCGGACAGGGGTCCAGATGAACACTGAAGCTTTCTTT. Protein product: CASRTRTGVQMNTEAFF.

This clonotype was counted at least ten times. The chain employs TRBV28 and TRBJ2-3, with 7 bases fitting TRBD2. The CDR3 consists of 12 residues. Germline trimming cut 6 bases from V and 4 bases from J; bases unmatched to any gene: 1. Germline V gene data show CDR1 as MDHEN and CDR2 as SYDVKM. The CDR3 nucleotides are TGTGCCAGCAGCCGGGAGGCAGATACGCAGTATTTT. Encoded protein: CASSREADTQYF.

This clonotype appeared many times. This chain connects TRBV2 to TRBJ1-1; D perhaps matches TRBD1 (6 bases). Germline V gives CDR1 SNHLY, CDR2 FYNNEI. Trimming took 4 bases from V and 2 from J, leaving 17 bases between them. The CDR3 runs 16 residues. The CDR3 nucleotides are TGTGCCAGCAGTGTGGGACCGGGACAACTAAACACTGAAGCTTTCTTT. Encoded protein: CASSVGPGQLNTEAFF.

V and J are TRBV5-6 and TRBJ2-3, with 8 bases lining up with TRBD2. Trimming removed 2 bases from V and 2 bases from J; junction bases left unmatched: 4. Germline values: CDR1 SGHDT, CDR2 YYEEEE. The CDR3 extends over 15 amino acids. The CDR3 loop is CASSLIAGNTDTQYF. Here the CDR3 DNA reads TGTGCCAGCAGCTTAATAGCGGGGAACACAGATACGCAGTATTTT.

This clonotype was detected ten times or more. The rearrangement joins TRBV18 to TRBJ1-4; 8 bases agree with TRBD1. CDR3 length: 14 residues. With 6 bases clipped from V and 4 bases from J, the junction kept 4 bases outside the gene matches. Germline V gene lookup returns CDR1 KGHSH and CDR2 LQKENI. CDR3 residues: CASSQGAVNEKLFF. The DNA for the CDR3 is TGTGCCAGCTCCCAGGGGGCAGTTAATGAAAAACTGTTTTTT.

The table lists this clonotype with many counts. The chain's CDR3 is CASRIYQPQHF. CDR3 bases: TGTGCCAGCAGGATCTATCAGCCCCAGCATTTT. The chain joins TRBV2 to TRBJ1-5; no clear D. V lost 6 bases, J lost 5 bases, and 5 bases lay in between. Per the germline V gene, CDR1 is SNHLY and CDR2 is FYNNEI. CDR3 size: 11 residues. The full variable domain, completed using reference TRBV2 and TRBJ1-5, is EPEVTQTPSHQVTQMGQEVILRCVPISNHLYFYWYRQILGQKVEFLVSFYNNEISEKSEIFDDQFSVERPDGSNFTLKIRSTKLEDSAMYFCASRIYQPQHFGDGTRLSIL.

In DNA, the CDR3 is TGTGCCAGCAGTCCAAGATCCGTCTCTGGAAACACCATATATTTT. Residues: CASSPRSVSGNTIYF. The rearrangement uses TRBV4-2 and TRBJ1-3, with unresolved D. The CDR3 length is 15 residues. Germline V lookup: CDR1 LGHNA, CDR2 YNFKEQ. Trimming pared 6 bases from V and 0 bases from J, leaving 12 bases between.

The chain joins TRBV6-2 or TRBV6-3 to TRBJ2-5; 14 nucleotides align to TRBD2. V lost 3 bases and J lost 3; bases outside the gene matches: 6. The V gene's germline CDR1 is MNHEY and CDR2 SVGEGT. This CDR3 region has 17 residues. The CDR3: CASSYGRLAGGEETQYF. Here the CDR3 DNA reads TGTGCCAGCAGTTATGGGCGACTAGCGGGAGGGGAAGAGACCCAGTACTTC.

In this sample, this clonotype turned up many times. This chain links TRBV28 with TRBJ2-6; no definite D call. This CDR3 has 16 residues. Looked up from germline, CDR1 is MDHEN and CDR2 is SYDVKM. V was clipped by 4 bases and J by 4 bases, with 14 bases between them. The CDR3 protein is CASSSPAGSGANVLTF. The CDR3 DNA sequence: TGTGCCAGCAGTTCACCTGCTGGGTCCGGGGCCAACGTCCTGACTTTC. Together with reference TRBV28 and TRBJ2-6, the CDR3 gives the full variable domain: DVKVTQSSRYLVKRTGEKVFLECVQDMDHENMFWYRQDPGLGLRLIYFSYDVKMKEKGDIPEGYSVSREKKERFSLILESASTNQTSMYLCASSSPAGSGANVLTFGAGSRLTVL.

This clonotype has a handful of counts. The chain links TRBV2 to TRBJ2-1; D is tentatively TRBD1 or TRBD2 (5 bases each). This CDR3 contains 19 residues. Trimming shortened V by 7 bases and J by 4 bases, and 29 bases separated the two germline ends. Germline CDR1 is SNHLY and CDR2 is FYNNEI. The chain's CDR3 is CASKSGYTKKRGPYNEQFF. In DNA form, the CDR3 reads TGTGCCAGCAAATCGGGATACACCAAGAAACGGGGACCATACAATGAGCAGTTCTTC.

This clonotype has only a few counts. The chain links TRBV4-3 to TRBJ2-1, with unresolved D. This CDR3 contains 16 residues. The germline CDR1 and CDR2 sequences are LGHNA and YSLEER. V was cut by 0 bases and J by 0 bases, with 9 bases left in between. CDR3 bases: TGCGCCAGCAGCCAAGATCAACCGAGCTCCTACAATGAGCAGTTCTTC. It codes for CASSQDQPSSYNEQFF.

In its sample, this clonotype was seen many times. The rearrangement joins TRBV7-3 to TRBJ2-2; weak D call: TRBD2 (7 bases). With 7 bases removed from V and 6 bases from J, the gap between germline ends came to 15 bases. The length of the CDR3 is 14 residues. Looked up from germline, CDR1 is SGHTA and CDR2 is FQGTGA. CDR3 in amino acids: CASTEGGGPGELFF. CDR3 bases: TGTGCCAGCACCGAAGGCGGGGGCCCCGGGGAGCTGTTTTTT. Full variable domain (missing parts from reference TRBV7-3 and TRBJ2-2): GAGVSQTPSNKVTEKGKYVELRCDPISGHTALYWYRQSLGQGPEFLIYFQGTGAADDSGLPNDRFFAVRPEGSVSTLKIQRTERGDSAVYLCASTEGGGPGELFFGEGSRLTVL.

In its sample, this clonotype was seen many times. The genes are TRBV20-1 and TRBJ2-7, with TRBD2 identical over 7 bases. The V gene's germline CDR1 is DFQATT and CDR2 SNEGSKA (reference sequence). J was trimmed by 5 bases and V by 0 bases; bases with no gene match: 10. The length of the CDR3 is 15 residues. In nucleotides, the CDR3 is TGCAGTGCTAGAGAACCGAGCGCGGGAGTGGACGAGCAGTACTTC. Protein sequence: CSAREPSAGVDEQYF.

V and J are TRBV28 and TRBJ2-7; 11 bases are shared with TRBD2. J gave up 3 bases and V 9 bases, and 1 base lay outside the gene matches. The germline gives CDR1 MDHEN, CDR2 SYDVKM. The CDR3 runs to 12 residues. The CDR3 region is CASTSGSYEQYF. As DNA, the CDR3 is TGTGCCAGTACTAGCGGGAGCTACGAGCAGTACTTC.

This clonotype came up many times. The chain uses TRBV7-2 and TRBJ2-3; TRBD2 aligns across 8 bases. The CDR3 runs 15 residues. V gave up 5 bases and J gave up 1 base; unmatched junction bases: 5. Looked up from germline, CDR1 is SGHTA and CDR2 is FQGNSA. The CDR3 DNA sequence: TGTGCCAGCAGCAAGCGGGAGCCTCGCACAGATACGCAGTATTTT. As protein: CASSKREPRTDTQYF.

The CDR3 nucleotides read TGTGCCAGCAGCCCACAGGGACAGGGCGCCGGGGAGCTGTTTTTT. This encodes CASSPQGQGAGELFF. This rearrangement joins TRBV7-3 to TRBJ2-2; TRBD1 matches 9 bases. The V and J ends lost 5 bases and 6 bases, in that order; junction bases with no gene match: 7. The CDR3 totals 15 residues. CDR1 and CDR2 from the germline V gene are SGHTA and FQGTGA.

This clonotype occurred a few times. This rearrangement joins TRBV19 to TRBJ1-5; 8 bases line up with TRBD1. The CDR3 loop spans 15 amino acids. V gave up 0 bases and J gave up 10 bases; unmatched junction bases: 8. Germline V gene lookup returns CDR1 LNHDA and CDR2 SQIVND (reference sequence). The CDR3 reads CASSIDLQGAIPQHF. Here the CDR3 DNA reads TGTGCCAGTAGTATAGATCTCCAGGGGGCTATACCCCAGCATTTT.

This clonotype was detected only a few times. The V and J genes are TRBV10-3 and TRBJ1-2; D unresolved. The length of the CDR3 is 16 residues. The germline V gene has CDR1 ENHRY and CDR2 SYGVKD. Deletions cut 8 bases from V and 0 bases from J, with 19 bases between. CDR3 in amino acids: CAIPSRKSTSNYGYTF. The CDR3 DNA is TGTGCCATCCCCTCTAGAAAGAGCACCTCTAACTATGGCTACACCTTC.

To note about this clonotype: This may come from a read error, since a much larger clone is one base off. The chain recombines TRBV12-3 or TRBV12-4 with TRBJ2-1; D is perhaps TRBD1 (5 bases). The V gene lost 6 bases and the J gene lost 8 bases, with 11 bases spanning the gap. The length of the CDR3 is 12 residues. CDR3 coding DNA: TGTGCCAGCAGCGCCAGGGTCGATGAGCAGTTCTTC. Its protein product is CASSARVDEQFF.

This clonotype was seen many times. The CDR3 protein is CASSSGQGNYGYTF. The CDR3 DNA reads as TGTGCCAGCAGTTCCGGACAGGGGAACTATGGCTACACCTTC. The chain is built from TRBV28 and TRBJ1-2; 9 bases are shared with TRBD1. Germline V gene data show CDR1 as MDHEN and CDR2 as SYDVKM. This CDR3 comprises 14 residues. Germline trimming cut 4 bases from V and 2 bases from J; bases unmatched to any gene: 2.